This note documents a single T cell receptor (beta chain) sequence. This entry belongs to a study of blood T cell repertoires in COVID-19. Authors' processing steps: Reference gene primer amplification in the assay estimated nucleated cell counts. Here immunoSEQ multiplex PCR was the method, and the copy in TCRdb shows in-frame clones only, minus some. V and J calls and clone size are as listed in that table; D and trimming were resolved from the DNA. Among hundreds of thousands of clones listed, roughly nine tenths were seen once. The germline CDR1 and CDR2 sequences are SSHAT and FNYEAQ (reference sequence). V lost 5 bases and J 2 bases, leaving 13 bases between the germline ends. This CDR3 spans 15 amino acids. Each recovered donor of Cohort 3 presented with two negative PCRs, clearance, or symptom resolution.

The sequencing input was PBMCs or T cells enriched from blood (not recorded which). This sequence was found in a young man who had recovered from COVID-19. The rearrangement links TRBV7-7 to TRBJ1-3; TRBD1 is a possible D gene (6 bases). The CDR3 is CASSRGGAAGNTIYF. The CDR3 DNA follows: TGTGCCAGCAGCCGGGGGGGGGCGGCTGGAAACACCATATATTTT.